Sequencing of this TCR beta chain was carried out in a study of CD4 T cells in relation to SARS-CoV-2 and coronaviruses. For the study at large: PBMCs were cultured with antigen for roughly nine days before TCR beta sequencing. Convalescent patients were fewer than ten males and 4 females; two were Hispanic.

Measured with immunoSEQ multiplex PCR; TCRdb has only the in-frame clones, and not every one. The data contain roughly 38,000 clones, about 80% of them seen just once; the ten biggest clones take up around 1.2%. V was cut by 3 bases and J by 6 bases, with 12 bases left in between. This CDR3 is 13 amino acids long. Germline-derived CDR1 and CDR2 are KGHSH and LQKENI. Naive and memory CD4+ T cells were separated from cryopreserved PBMCs. Over 80,000 naive or memory CD4+ cells were cultured with CEF peptides for about nine days. This clone was seen only once. The antigen is not known. This chain joins TRBV18 and TRBJ2-7; D may be TRBD2 (5 bases). The sequence came from an adult with COVID-19. Sequenced material: naive CD4+ T cells from PBMCs, cultured in vitro. Subset in this sample: naive CD4+ T cells isolated by negative enrichment. CDR3 sequence: CASSPDLFLEQYF. Written as DNA, the CDR3 is TGTGCCAGCTCACCGGACTTGTTTCTCGAGCAGTACTTC.